This TCR beta chain comes out of a study of cytomegalovirus exposure and HLA in healthy donors. Study in general: Researchers found that about 82% of under 450 genotyped donors fell within the Caucasian-associated ancestry cluster.

This PCR relied on a set of 60 Vbeta primers and 13 Jbeta primers. Repertoires were generated with immunoSEQ multiplex PCR, while TCRdb's copy carries only in-frame clones and drops some. The table includes around 170,000 clones, about four fifths detected once. The CDR3 consists of 14 residues. The V gene lost 6 bases and the J gene lost 6 bases, with 15 bases spanning the gap. Per the germline V gene, CDR1 is SEHNR and CDR2 is FQNEAQ (reference sequence). Donors consisted of healthy bone marrow donors. The receptor was isolated from a boy aged 2-9 years in good health and CMV-seronegative. The sequenced sample consisted of PBMCs. The chain has TRBV7-9 and TRBJ2-1; D gene uncertain. The CDR3 DNA reads TGTGCCAGCAGGTCCCATCAGGCCGCCAATGAGCAGTTCTTC. Protein sequence: CASRSHQAANEQFF. Full variable domain (missing parts from reference TRBV7-9 and TRBJ2-1): DTGVSQNPRHKITKRGQNVTFRCDPISEHNRLYWYRQTLGQGPEFLTYFQNEAQLEKSRLLSDRFSAERPKGSFSTLEIQRTEQGDSAMYLCASRSHQAANEQFFGPGTRLTVL.